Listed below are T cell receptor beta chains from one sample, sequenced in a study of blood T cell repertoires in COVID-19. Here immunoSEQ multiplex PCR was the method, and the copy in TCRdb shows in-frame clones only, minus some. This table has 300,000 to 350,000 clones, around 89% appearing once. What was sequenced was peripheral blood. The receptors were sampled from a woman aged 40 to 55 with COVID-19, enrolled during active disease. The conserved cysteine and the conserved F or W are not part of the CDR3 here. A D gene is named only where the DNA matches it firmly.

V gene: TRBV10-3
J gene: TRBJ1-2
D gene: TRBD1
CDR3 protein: AIRTGGTGYT

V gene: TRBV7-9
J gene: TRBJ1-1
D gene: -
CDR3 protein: ASRETGGGNTEAF

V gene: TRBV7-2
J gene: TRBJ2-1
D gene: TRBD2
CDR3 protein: ASSFDSGHNEQF

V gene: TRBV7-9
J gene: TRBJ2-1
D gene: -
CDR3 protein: ASSVMGLRKALQF

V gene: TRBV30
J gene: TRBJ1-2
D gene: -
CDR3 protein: ALEQRRGPGRGYT

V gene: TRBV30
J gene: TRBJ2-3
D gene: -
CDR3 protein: AWSVLSGTDTQY

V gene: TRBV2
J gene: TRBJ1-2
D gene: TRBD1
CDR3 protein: ASGTGGDYGYT

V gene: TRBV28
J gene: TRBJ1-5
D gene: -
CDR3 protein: ASSYGQPQH

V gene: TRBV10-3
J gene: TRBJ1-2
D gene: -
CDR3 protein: AISEPNRALEGYT

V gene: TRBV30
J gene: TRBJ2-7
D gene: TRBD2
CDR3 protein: AWSALLAGAGEQY

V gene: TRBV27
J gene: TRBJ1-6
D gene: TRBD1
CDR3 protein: ASPPPGTGYPPLH

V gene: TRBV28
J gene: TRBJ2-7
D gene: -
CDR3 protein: ASSYMRDSSYEQY

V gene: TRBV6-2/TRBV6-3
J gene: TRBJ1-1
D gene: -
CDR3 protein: ASSATGAKAF

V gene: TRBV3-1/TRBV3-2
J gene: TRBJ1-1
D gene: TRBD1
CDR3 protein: ASSQMLTGEKAF

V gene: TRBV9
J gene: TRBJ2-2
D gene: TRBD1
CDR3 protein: ASSARDRGLTGELF

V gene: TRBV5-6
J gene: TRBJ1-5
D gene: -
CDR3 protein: ASSLGTVNQPQH

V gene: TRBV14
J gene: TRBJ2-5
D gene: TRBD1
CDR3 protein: ASSLLRDSRKTQY

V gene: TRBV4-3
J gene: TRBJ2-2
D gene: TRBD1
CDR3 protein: ASSQTGANTGELF

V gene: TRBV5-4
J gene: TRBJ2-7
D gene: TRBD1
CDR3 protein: ASSSPDRGSYEQY

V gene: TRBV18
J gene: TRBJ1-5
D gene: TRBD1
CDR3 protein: ASSGDRDNQPQH

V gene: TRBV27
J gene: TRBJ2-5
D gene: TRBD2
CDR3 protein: ASRPRGLAGGQETQY

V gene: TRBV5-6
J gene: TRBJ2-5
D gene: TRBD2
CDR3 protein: ASSPNWGGQETQY

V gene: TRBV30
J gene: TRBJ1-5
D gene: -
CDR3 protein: AWSRAGSNQPQH

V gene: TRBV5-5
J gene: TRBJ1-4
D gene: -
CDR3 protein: ASSLQGSEKLF

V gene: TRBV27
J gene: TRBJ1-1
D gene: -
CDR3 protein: ASSWRAVTEAF

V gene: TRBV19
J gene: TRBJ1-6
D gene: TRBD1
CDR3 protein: ASSATGGWQISPLH